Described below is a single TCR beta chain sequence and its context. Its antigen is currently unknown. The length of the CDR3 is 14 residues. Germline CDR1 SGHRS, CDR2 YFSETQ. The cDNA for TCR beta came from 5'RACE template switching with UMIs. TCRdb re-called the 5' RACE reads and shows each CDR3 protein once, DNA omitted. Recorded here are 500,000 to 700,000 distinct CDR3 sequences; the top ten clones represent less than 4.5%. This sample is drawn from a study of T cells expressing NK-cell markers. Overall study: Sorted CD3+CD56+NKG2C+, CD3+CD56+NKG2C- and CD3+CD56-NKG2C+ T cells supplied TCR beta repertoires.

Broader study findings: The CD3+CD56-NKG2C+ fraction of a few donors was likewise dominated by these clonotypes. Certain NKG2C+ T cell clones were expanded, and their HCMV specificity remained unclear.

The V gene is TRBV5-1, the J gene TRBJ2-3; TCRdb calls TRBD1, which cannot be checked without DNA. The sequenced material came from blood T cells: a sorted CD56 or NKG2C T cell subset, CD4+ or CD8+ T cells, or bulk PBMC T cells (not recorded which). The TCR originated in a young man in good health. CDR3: CASSTRGQVDTQYF. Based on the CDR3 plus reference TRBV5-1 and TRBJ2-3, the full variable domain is KAGVTQTPRYLIKTRGQQVTLSCSPISGHRSVSWYQQTPGQGLQFLFEYFSETQRNKGNFPGRFSGRQFSNSRSEMNVSTLELGDSALYLCASSTRGQVDTQYFGPGTRLTVL.